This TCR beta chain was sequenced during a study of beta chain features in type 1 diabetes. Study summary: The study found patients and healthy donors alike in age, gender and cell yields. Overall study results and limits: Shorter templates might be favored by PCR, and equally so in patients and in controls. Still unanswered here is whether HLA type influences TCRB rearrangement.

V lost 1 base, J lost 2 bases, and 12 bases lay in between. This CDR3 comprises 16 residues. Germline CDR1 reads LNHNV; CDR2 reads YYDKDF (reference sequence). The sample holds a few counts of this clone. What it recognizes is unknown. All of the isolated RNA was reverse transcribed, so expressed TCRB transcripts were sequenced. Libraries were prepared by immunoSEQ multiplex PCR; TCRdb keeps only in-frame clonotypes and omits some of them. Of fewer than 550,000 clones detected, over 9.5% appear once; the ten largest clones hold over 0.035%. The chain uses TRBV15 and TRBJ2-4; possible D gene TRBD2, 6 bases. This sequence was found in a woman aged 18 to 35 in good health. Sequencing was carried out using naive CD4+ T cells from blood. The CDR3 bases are TGTGCCACCAGCAGAGTCGCCGGGGGAACCAAAAACATTCAGTACTTC. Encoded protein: CATSRVAGGTKNIQYF.